Presented here are 27 T cell receptor beta chains from one specimen sequenced in a study of blood T cell repertoires in COVID-19. Clones were read by immunoSEQ multiplex PCR, and TCRdb kept only the in-frame ones, dropping some. The table includes approximately 120,000 clones, approximately 85% detected once. The specimen was peripheral blood. All receptors come from a woman of 80 years or more with COVID-19, enrolled during active disease.

V usage is TRBV5-6 and J usage is TRBJ2-7; TRBD2 matches at 7 bases. The germline V gene has CDR1 SGHDT and CDR2 YYEEEE. CDR3 size: 16 residues. J lost 6 bases, V lost 4 bases, and 16 bases had no gene match. Written as DNA, the CDR3 is TGTGCCAGCAGCCTGATAGGGCTAGCAGGGAGGGTCGAGCAGTACTTC. As protein: CASSLIGLAGRVEQYF.

A few counts support this clone. The rearrangement links TRBV28 to TRBJ1-6, with unresolved D. Germline CDR1 and CDR2: MDHEN and SYDVKM. The CDR3 is 11 residues long. Trimming shortened V by 8 bases and J by 9 bases, and 8 bases separated the two germline ends. The CDR3 region has the DNA TGTGCCAGCCGGAGATTTTCACCCCTCCACTTT. Protein product: CASRRFSPLHF.

The V call is TRBV6-2 or TRBV6-3, the J call TRBJ2-1; D is possibly TRBD2 (7 bases). Germline assignment: CDR1 MNHEY and CDR2 SVGEGT. CDR3 size: 16 residues. Trimming removed 6 bases from V and 4 bases from J, with 19 bases in between. CDR3 DNA: TGTGCCAGCAGCAGCCGGGGGGCCAATACTTACAATGAGCAGTTCTTC. This encodes CASSSRGANTYNEQFF.

The chain employs TRBV2 and TRBJ1-5; D unresolved. Trimming took off 2 bases at V and 0 bases at J, with 8 bases between the two ends. The CDR3 length is 15 residues. Germline V lookup: CDR1 SNHLY, CDR2 FYNNEI. DNA for the CDR3: TGTGCCAGCAGTGAAAACATTTTTAGCAATCAGCCCCAGCATTTT. Translating gives CASSENIFSNQPQHF.

The CDR3 loop is CASMEGLITDTQYF. The CDR3 DNA sequence: TGTGCCAGCATGGAGGGACTCATCACAGATACGCAGTATTTT. The chain carries TRBV7-9 and TRBJ2-3, with a possible D match to TRBD2 (6 bases). Germline-derived CDR1 and CDR2 are SEHNR and FQNEAQ (reference sequence). CDR3 length: 14 amino acids. With 7 bases removed from V and 2 bases from J, the gap between germline ends came to 13 bases.

V usage is TRBV6-5 and J usage is TRBJ2-2; TRBD2 aligns across 12 bases. The CDR3 is 15 amino acids. The germline V gene encodes CDR1 MNHEY and CDR2 SVGAGI. Trimming took 2 bases from V and 5 from J; bases not matched to a gene: 0. In DNA, the CDR3 is TGTGCCAGCAGTTACACTAGCGGGAGGACCGGGGAGCTGTTTTTT. Protein: CASSYTSGRTGELFF.

V is TRBV6-5 and J is TRBJ1-5; 10 bases align to TRBD1. CDR1 MNHEY and CDR2 SVGAGI come from the germline V gene. V lost 6 bases and J lost 5; bases outside the gene matches: 4. This CDR3 spans 14 amino acids. For the CDR3, the DNA is TGTGCCAGCAGCCCGGGACAGGGGTATCAGCCCCAGCATTTT. It specifies CASSPGQGYQPQHF.

CDR3 bases: TGTGCCAGTAGTATGAGTTGGCAGGGTAATGGCTACACCTTC. Translation: CASSMSWQGNGYTF. The genes are TRBV19 and TRBJ1-2, with D possibly TRBD1 on 5 matching bases. The ends were cut back, 3 bases at V and 6 bases at J, with 14 bases in the middle. The CDR3 has 14 amino acids. Germline CDR1 is LNHDA and CDR2 is SQIVND (reference sequence).

The J gene is TRBJ1-5, the V gene TRBV27; D unresolved. The CDR3 covers 13 residues. CDR1 and CDR2 from the germline V gene are MNHEY and SMNVEV (reference sequence). V lost 5 bases to trimming and J lost 6 bases, with 11 bases between them. The CDR3 reads CASSPGRGQPQHF. In DNA, the CDR3 is TGTGCCAGCAGTCCGGGTCGGGGTCAGCCCCAGCATTTT.

CDR3 coding DNA: TGTGCCAGCAGCGTAGTCGGCGGGTTATACACCTTC. Its protein is CASSVVGGLYTF. The chain recombines TRBV9 with TRBJ1-2; D gene ambiguous. The V end lost 0 bases, the J end lost 11 bases, and 11 bases lay between the germline ends. Germline V CDR1 and CDR2: SGDLS, YYNGEE. The CDR3 consists of 12 residues.

This clone has ten or more counts. The chain is built from TRBV6-2 or TRBV6-3 and TRBJ1-5; 9 bases align to TRBD1. CDR3 length equals 16 residues. V lost 1 base to trimming and J lost 0 bases; unmatched junction nucleotides: 1. Germline V gene sequence: CDR1 MNHEY, CDR2 SVGEGT. CDR3 nucleotide sequence: TGTGCCAGCAGTTACTGGACAGGGGATAGCAATCAGCCCCAGCATTTT. Translation gives CASSYWTGDSNQPQHF.

This clone appeared a single time. The J gene is TRBJ2-7, the V gene TRBV7-6, with D perhaps matching TRBD1 (6 bases). The CDR3 is made up of 16 amino acids. The germline V and J ends were trimmed by 5 bases and 5 bases, with 22 bases remaining between them. The germline V gene has CDR1 SGHVS and CDR2 FNYEAQ. The CDR3 DNA sequence: TGTGCCAGCAGCCCCGAGGCCCAGGGGAATTCTCACGAGCAGTACTTC. Translated: CASSPEAQGNSHEQYF.

The CDR3 sequence: CASISTGGEQYF. CDR3 bases: TGTGCCAGCATTTCCACCGGGGGGGAGCAGTACTTC. The chain uses TRBV28 and TRBJ2-7; 7 nucleotides agree with TRBD2. Germline V gene data show CDR1 as MDHEN and CDR2 as SYDVKM. CDR3 length equals 12 residues. V dropped 7 bases and J dropped 7; count of bases not matched to a gene: 7.

The chain recombines TRBV12-3 or TRBV12-4 with TRBJ1-2; 8 bases agree with TRBD1. V was clipped by 6 bases and J by 5 bases; unmatched bases: 5. The CDR3 covers 13 residues. The CDR3: CASSDRGLYGYTF. CDR3 nucleotides: TGTGCCAGCAGCGACAGGGGACTTTATGGCTACACCTTC.

This sequence joins TRBV24-1 and TRBJ2-1, with 8 bases that match TRBD2. The V gene's germline CDR1 is KGHDR and CDR2 SFDVKD. V shed 2 bases and J 8 bases; nucleotides not matched to a gene: 22. CDR3 size: 20 residues. This CDR3 is CATSDSRGLAGSRGVDEQFF. CDR3 DNA sequence: TGTGCCACCAGTGATTCCCGGGGTCTAGCGGGTTCGCGGGGTGTAGATGAGCAGTTCTTC.

This clone has only a few counts. The chain has TRBV2 and TRBJ1-5; TRBD1 agrees at 7 bases. This CDR3 has 15 residues. J was trimmed by 5 bases and V by 11 bases; bases with no gene match: 15. Per germline, CDR1 SNHLY and CDR2 FYNNEI. The CDR3 spells CASQGRNRGHQPQHF. The CDR3 DNA follows: TGTGCCTCGCAGGGTCGGAACAGGGGCCATCAGCCCCAGCATTTT.

The chain employs TRBV7-9 and TRBJ1-2; no reliable D call. CDR1 is SEHNR, CDR2 FQNEAQ, per germline (reference sequence). The CDR3 has 13 amino acids. V shed 2 bases and J shed 6 bases, with 10 bases lying between them. The CDR3 loop is CASSLQQSDGYTF. For the CDR3, the DNA is TGTGCCAGCAGCTTACAACAGTCTGATGGCTACACCTTC.

This clone has a single count. This chain connects TRBV18 to TRBJ2-1; no clear D gene. V shed 4 bases and J shed 12 bases, with 10 bases lying between them. The CDR3 has 11 residues. Germline values: CDR1 KGHSH, CDR2 LQKENI. This chain's CDR3 is CASSRGQGQFF. As DNA, the CDR3 is TGTGCCAGCTCACGAGGCCAAGGGCAGTTCTTC.

V and J are TRBV2 and TRBJ1-4, with 8 bases aligning to TRBD1. Unmatched junction bases numbered 7, after V lost 3 bases and J lost 7 bases. The CDR3 runs 15 residues. CDR1 is SNHLY, CDR2 FYNNEI, per germline. CDR3 sequence (DNA): TGTGCCAGCAGTGATAGGACAGGGTTTTTTGAAAAACTGTTTTTT. This codes for CASSDRTGFFEKLFF. The variable domain in full, with the rest retrieved from reference TRBV2 and TRBJ1-4, is EPEVTQTPSHQVTQMGQEVILRCVPISNHLYFYWYRQILGQKVEFLVSFYNNEISEKSEIFDDQFSVERPDGSNFTLKIRSTKLEDSAMYFCASSDRTGFFEKLFFGSGTQLSVL.

The chain uses TRBV4-3 and TRBJ1-1; D gene unclear. In germline, CDR1 is LGHNA, CDR2 YSLEER. V was clipped by 1 base and J by 4 bases, with 7 bases between them. The CDR3 totals 13 residues. CDR3: CASSQGGITEAFF. CDR3 sequence (DNA): TGCGCCAGCAGCCAAGGAGGTATCACTGAAGCTTTCTTT.

The chain couples TRBV5-4 to TRBJ2-4; the match to TRBD1 covers 9 bases. The germline V gene has CDR1 SGHNT and CDR2 YYREEE (reference sequence). This CDR3 is built from 14 residues. The J segment lost 6 bases and the V segment lost 2 bases, leaving 3 bases of the junction unmatched. The CDR3, as DNA: TGTGCCAGCAGCTTTGTGGGACAGGGAAACATTCAGTACTTC. Amino acids: CASSFVGQGNIQYF.

This chain connects TRBV20-1 to TRBJ2-4, with D possibly TRBD2 on 6 matching bases. This CDR3 comprises 15 residues. V lost 3 bases and J 3 bases, leaving 15 bases between the germline ends. Germline lookup yields CDR1 DFQATT and CDR2 SNEGSKA (reference sequence). CDR3 protein: CSASFGGNFKNIQYF. The CDR3 nucleotides read TGCAGTGCTAGTTTCGGCGGGAACTTCAAAAACATTCAGTACTTC.

The rearrangement joins TRBV18 to TRBJ2-2, with 9 bases that match TRBD1. The CDR3 spans 19 residues. J gave up 0 bases and V 6 bases, and 14 bases lay outside the gene matches. Looked up from germline, CDR1 is KGHSH and CDR2 is LQKENI. CDR3 in DNA: TGTGCCAGCTCCCAGGACAGGGGTTCATTGTGGTCGAACACCGGGGAGCTGTTTTTT. Translation gives CASSQDRGSLWSNTGELFF.

J is TRBJ2-3 and V is TRBV24-1; 7 nucleotides align to TRBD2. V was pared by 5 bases and J by 1 base, with 8 bases of the junction left unmatched. CDR3 length: 16 amino acids. Germline CDR1 and CDR2: KGHDR and SFDVKD. The CDR3 loop is CATSGARGGGTDTQYF. The CDR3 nucleotides read TGTGCCACCAGTGGGGCCCGGGGAGGGGGCACAGATACGCAGTATTTT.

V and J are TRBV5-1 and TRBJ2-3, with 14 positions matching TRBD2. After removal of 5 bases from V and 1 base from J, the junction contained 6 bases not matched to a gene. CDR3 length: 17 amino acids. CDR1 is SGHRS and CDR2 is YFSETQ in the germline V gene. CDR3 sequence reads: CASSRGLAGEGTDTQYF. Written as DNA, the CDR3 is TGCGCCAGCAGTCGGGGACTAGCGGGAGAGGGCACAGATACGCAGTATTTT.

This CDR3 is CASSGQAPYEQYF. DNA of the CDR3: TGCGCCAGCTCGGGACAGGCTCCATACGAGCAGTACTTC. This chain uses TRBV10-1 with TRBJ2-7, with TRBD1 matching over 8 bases. The CDR3 is 13 amino acids. Germline loops: CDR1 WNHNN, CDR2 SYGVQD (reference sequence). The V gene end was trimmed by 8 bases and the J gene end by 4 bases; junction bases not matched to a gene: 7.

In its sample, this clone was seen a few times. The chain uses TRBV2 and TRBJ1-1, with D possibly matching TRBD1 (5 bases). The CDR3 runs to 13 residues. Between the trimmed V and J ends, which lost 6 bases and 2 bases, there was a span of 10 bases. The germline gives CDR1 SNHLY, CDR2 FYNNEI. The CDR3 coding sequence is TGTGCCAGCAGGGGGCGGGGCAACACTGAAGCTTTCTTT. Translated: CASRGRGNTEAFF.